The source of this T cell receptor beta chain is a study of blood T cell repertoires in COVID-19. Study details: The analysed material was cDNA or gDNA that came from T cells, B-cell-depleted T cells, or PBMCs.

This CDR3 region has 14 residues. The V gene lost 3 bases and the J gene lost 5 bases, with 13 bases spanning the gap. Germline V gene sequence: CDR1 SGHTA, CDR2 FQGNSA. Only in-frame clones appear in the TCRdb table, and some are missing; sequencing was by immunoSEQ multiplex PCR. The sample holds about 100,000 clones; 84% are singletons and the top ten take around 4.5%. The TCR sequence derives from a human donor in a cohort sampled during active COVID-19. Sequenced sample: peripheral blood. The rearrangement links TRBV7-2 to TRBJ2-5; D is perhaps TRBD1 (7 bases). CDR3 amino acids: CASSFQGGYETQYF. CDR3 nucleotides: TGTGCCAGCAGCTTTCAGGGGGGCTATGAGACCCAGTACTTC.